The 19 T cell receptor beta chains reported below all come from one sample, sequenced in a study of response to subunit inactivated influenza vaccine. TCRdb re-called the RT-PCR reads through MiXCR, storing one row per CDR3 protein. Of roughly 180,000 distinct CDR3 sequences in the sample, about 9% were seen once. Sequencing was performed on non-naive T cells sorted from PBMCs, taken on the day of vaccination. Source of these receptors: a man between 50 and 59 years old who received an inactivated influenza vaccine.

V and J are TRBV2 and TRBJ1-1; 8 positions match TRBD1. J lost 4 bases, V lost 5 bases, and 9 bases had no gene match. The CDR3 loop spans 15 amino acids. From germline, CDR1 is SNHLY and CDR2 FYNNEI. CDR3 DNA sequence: TGTGCCAGCAGTTCAAGCAACACAGGGGGCACTGAAGCTTTCTTT. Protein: CASSSSNTGGTEAFF.

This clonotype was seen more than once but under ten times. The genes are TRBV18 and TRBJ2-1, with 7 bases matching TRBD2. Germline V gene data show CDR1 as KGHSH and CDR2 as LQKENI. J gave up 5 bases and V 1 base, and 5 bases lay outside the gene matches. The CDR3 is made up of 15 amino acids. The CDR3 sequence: CASSPLLLADNEQFF. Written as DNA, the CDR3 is TGTGCCAGCTCACCACTTCTTCTAGCGGACAATGAGCAGTTCTTC.

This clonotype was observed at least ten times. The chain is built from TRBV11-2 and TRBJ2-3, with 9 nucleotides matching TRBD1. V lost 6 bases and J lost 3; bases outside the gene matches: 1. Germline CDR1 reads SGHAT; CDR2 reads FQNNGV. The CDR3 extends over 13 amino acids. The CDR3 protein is CASRTGGTDTQYF. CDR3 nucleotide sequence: TGTGCCAGCAGGACAGGGGGAACAGATACGCAGTATTTT.

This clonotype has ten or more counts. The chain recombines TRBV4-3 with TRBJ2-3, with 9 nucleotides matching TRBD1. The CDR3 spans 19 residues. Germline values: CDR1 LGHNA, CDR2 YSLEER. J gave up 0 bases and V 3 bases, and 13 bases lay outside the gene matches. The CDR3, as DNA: TGCGCCAGCAGCCAGGCGGGGACAGGGTACTTCTTTAGCACAGATACGCAGTATTTT. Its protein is CASSQAGTGYFFSTDTQYF.

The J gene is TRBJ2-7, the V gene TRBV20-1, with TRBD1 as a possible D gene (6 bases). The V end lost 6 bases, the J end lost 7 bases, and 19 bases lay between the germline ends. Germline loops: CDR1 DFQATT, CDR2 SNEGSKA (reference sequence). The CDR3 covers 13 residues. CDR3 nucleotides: TGCAGTGCCCCGGGCCTCCAGGGGTGGGAGCAGTACTTC. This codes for CSAPGLQGWEQYF.

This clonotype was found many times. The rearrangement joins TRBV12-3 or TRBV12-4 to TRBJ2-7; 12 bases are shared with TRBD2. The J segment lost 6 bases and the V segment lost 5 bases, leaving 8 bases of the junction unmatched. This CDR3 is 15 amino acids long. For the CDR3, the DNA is TGTGCCAGCAGTCCACTAGCGGGAGGATGGGGCGAGCAGTACTTC. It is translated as CASSPLAGGWGEQYF.

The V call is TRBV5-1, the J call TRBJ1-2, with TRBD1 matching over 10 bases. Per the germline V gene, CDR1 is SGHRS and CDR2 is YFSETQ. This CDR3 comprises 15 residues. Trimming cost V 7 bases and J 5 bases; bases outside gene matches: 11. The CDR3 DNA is TGCGCCAGCCACCTCCCGGGACAGGGGAGATATGGCTACACCTTC. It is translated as CASHLPGQGRYGYTF. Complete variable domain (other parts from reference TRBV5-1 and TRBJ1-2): KAGVTQTPRYLIKTRGQQVTLSCSPISGHRSVSWYQQTPGQGLQFLFEYFSETQRNKGNFPGRFSGRQFSNSRSEMNVSTLELGDSALYLCASHLPGQGRYGYTFGSGTRLTVV.

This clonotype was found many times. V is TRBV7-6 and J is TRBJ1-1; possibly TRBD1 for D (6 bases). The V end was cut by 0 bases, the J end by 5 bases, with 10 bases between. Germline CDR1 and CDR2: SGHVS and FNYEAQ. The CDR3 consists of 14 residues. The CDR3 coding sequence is TGTGCCAGCAGCTTAGCAGGGGGTGAAACTGAAGCTTTCTTT. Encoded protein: CASSLAGGETEAFF.

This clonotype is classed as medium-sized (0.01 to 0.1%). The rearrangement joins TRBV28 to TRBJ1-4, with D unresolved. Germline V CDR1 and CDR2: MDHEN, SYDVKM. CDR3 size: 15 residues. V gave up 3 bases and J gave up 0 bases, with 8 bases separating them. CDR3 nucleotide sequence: TGTGCCAGCAGTTTCAGGTCGGCAACTAATGAAAAACTGTTTTTT. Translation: CASSFRSATNEKLFF.

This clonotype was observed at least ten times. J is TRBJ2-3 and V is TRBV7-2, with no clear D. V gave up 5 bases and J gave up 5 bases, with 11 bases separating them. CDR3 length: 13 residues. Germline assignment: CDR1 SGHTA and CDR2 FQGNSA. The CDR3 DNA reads TGTGCCAGCAGCCCAGTTCTTAGAGATACGCAGTATTTT. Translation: CASSPVLRDTQYF. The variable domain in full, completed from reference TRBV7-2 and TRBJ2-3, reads GAGVSQSPSNKVTEKGKDVELRCDPISGHTALYWYRQSLGQGLEFLIYFQGNSAPDKSGLPSDRFSAERTGGSVSTLTIQRTQQEDSAVYLCASSPVLRDTQYFGPGTRLTVL.

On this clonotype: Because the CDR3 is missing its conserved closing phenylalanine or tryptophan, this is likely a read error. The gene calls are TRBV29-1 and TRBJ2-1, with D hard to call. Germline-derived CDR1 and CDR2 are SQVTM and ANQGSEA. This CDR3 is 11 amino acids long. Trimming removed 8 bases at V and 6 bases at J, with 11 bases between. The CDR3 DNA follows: TGCAGCTCATTGTTCGGCAATGAGCAGTTCCTC. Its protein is CSSLFGNEQFL.

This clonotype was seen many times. CDR3 in amino acids: CASSSGTGLKDTQYF. The CDR3 DNA is TGTGCCAGCAGCTCCGGGACAGGGCTCAAAGATACGCAGTATTTT. The genes are TRBV7-2 and TRBJ2-3; 9 bases are a match to TRBD1. This CDR3 spans 15 amino acids. The J segment lost 5 bases and the V segment lost 4 bases, leaving 7 bases of the junction unmatched. CDR1 and CDR2 (germline): SGHTA, FQGNSA.

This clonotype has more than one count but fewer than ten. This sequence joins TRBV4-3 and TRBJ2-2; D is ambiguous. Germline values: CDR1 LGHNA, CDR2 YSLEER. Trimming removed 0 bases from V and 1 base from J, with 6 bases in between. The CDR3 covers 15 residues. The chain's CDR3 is CASSQDSENTGELFF. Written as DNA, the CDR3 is TGCGCCAGCAGCCAAGATTCCGAGAACACCGGGGAGCTGTTTTTT.

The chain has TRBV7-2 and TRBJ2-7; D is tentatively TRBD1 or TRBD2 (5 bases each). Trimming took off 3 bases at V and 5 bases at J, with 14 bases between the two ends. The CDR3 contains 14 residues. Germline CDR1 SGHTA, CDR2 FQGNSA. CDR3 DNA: TGTGCCAGCAGCTTCATTGGGGCTAGCCACGAGCAGTACTTC. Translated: CASSFIGASHEQYF.

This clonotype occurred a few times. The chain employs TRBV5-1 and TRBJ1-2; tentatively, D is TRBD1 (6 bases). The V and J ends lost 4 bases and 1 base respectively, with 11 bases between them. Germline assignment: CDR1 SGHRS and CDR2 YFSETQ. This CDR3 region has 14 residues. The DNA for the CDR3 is TGCGCCAGCAGCCTACGGACAGATAACTATGGCTACACCTTC. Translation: CASSLRTDNYGYTF.

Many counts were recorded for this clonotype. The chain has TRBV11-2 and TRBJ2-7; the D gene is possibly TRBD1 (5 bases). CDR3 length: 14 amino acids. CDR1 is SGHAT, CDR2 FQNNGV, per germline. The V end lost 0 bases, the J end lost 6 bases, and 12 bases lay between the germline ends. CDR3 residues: CASSLDTVTAEQYF. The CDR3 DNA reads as TGTGCCAGCAGCTTAGATACTGTGACAGCCGAGCAGTACTTC.

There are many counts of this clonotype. In nucleotides, the CDR3 is TGTGCCAGCAGCTGGGCGATGTCGACAGGGGGCTACGAGCAGTACTTC. Residues: CASSWAMSTGGYEQYF. This rearrangement joins TRBV7-2 to TRBJ2-7; 9 nucleotides align to TRBD1. Germline CDR1 SGHTA, CDR2 FQGNSA. The length of the CDR3 is 16 residues. V trimming: 4 bases; J trimming: 3 bases; junction bases outside the gene matches: 10.

The CDR3 DNA is TGTGCCAGCAGTTCGGGGTTTAACTATGGCTACACCTTC. Its translation is CASSSGFNYGYTF. The chain couples TRBV12-3 or TRBV12-4 to TRBJ1-2, with unresolved D. CDR3 size: 13 residues. V lost 4 bases to trimming and J lost 1 base, with 7 bases between them.

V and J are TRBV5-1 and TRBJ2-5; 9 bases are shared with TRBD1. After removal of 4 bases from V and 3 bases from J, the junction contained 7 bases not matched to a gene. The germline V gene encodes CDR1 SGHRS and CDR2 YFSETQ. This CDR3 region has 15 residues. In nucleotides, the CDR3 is TGCGCCAGCAGCATCGGGACAGGGAAAAAAGAGACCCAGTACTTC. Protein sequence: CASSIGTGKKETQYF.